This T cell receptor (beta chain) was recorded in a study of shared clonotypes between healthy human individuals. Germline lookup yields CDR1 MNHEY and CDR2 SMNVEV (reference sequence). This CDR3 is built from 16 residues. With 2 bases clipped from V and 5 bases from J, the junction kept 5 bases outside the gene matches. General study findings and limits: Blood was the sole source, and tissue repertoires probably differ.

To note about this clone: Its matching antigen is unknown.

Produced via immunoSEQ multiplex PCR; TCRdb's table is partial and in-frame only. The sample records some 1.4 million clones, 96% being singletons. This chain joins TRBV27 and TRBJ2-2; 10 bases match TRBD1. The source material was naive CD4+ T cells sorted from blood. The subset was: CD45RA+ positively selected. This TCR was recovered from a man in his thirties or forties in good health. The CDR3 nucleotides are TGTGCCAGCAGTTTAGCTGGGACAGGGGTTACCGGGGAGCTGTTTTTT. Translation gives CASSLAGTGVTGELFF.